A single sample gave rise to the 5 T cell receptor beta chains below, sequenced in a study of T cells in Graves' hyperthyroidism and ophthalmopathy. RNA transcripts were the template for amplifying TCR beta CDR3 regions. HTBI primers drove first-round RT-PCR of the TCR CDR3. One entry per CDR3 protein results from TCRdb running MiXCR on the multiplex PCR reads. The table includes around 520,000 distinct CDR3 sequences, 14% detected once. Sequencing input: blood. Source of these receptors: a woman in her thirties or forties with Graves' hyperthyroidism.

This clonotype was counted at least ten times. J is TRBJ1-1 and V is TRBV3-1; D uncertain. Deletions cut 3 bases from V and 1 base from J, with 6 bases between. Germline V gene lookup returns CDR1 LGHDT and CDR2 YNNKEL (reference sequence). The CDR3 consists of 13 residues. Written as DNA, the CDR3 is TGTGCCAGCAGCCATCGGGAGAACACTGAAGCTTTCTTT. This sequence encodes CASSHRENTEAFF.

This clonotype was seen many times. The chain couples TRBV11-3 to TRBJ2-3; TRBD1 matches 7 bases. J lost 3 bases, V lost 1 base, and 7 bases had no gene match. The CDR3 runs 16 residues. Germline V gene data show CDR1 as SGHNT and CDR2 as YENEEA. CDR3 loop: CASSLGQGFSTDTQYF. The CDR3 DNA sequence: TGTGCCAGCAGCTTAGGACAGGGATTCTCGACAGATACGCAGTATTTT.

This clonotype was seen a few times. This chain uses TRBV14 with TRBJ2-7; TRBD1 matches at 11 bases. The CDR3 has 17 amino acids. Losses at the gene ends were 5 bases for V and 0 bases for J; bases not matched to a gene: 9. Germline-derived CDR1 and CDR2 are SGHDN and FVKESK. CDR3 sequence reads: CASSESLGQGDSYEQYF. The CDR3 nucleotides read TGTGCCAGCAGCGAGAGTTTGGGACAGGGGGACTCCTACGAGCAGTACTTC.

This clonotype was recorded at least ten times. V is TRBV2 and J is TRBJ2-4; D tentatively reads TRBD1 or TRBD2 (5 bases each). CDR1 is SNHLY and CDR2 is FYNNEI in the germline V gene. The CDR3 totals 13 residues. V was clipped by 6 bases and J by 0 bases, with 6 bases between them. CDR3 nucleotides: TGTGCCAGCAGGGGGGTAGCCAAAAACATTCAGTACTTC. It translates to CASRGVAKNIQYF.

As to this clonotype: Being one base from a much bigger clone, this may be a read error. The chain is built from TRBV27 and TRBJ1-4, with a tentative D call TRBD1 (5 bases). CDR3 size: 15 residues. The V and J ends lost 8 bases and 0 bases respectively, with 13 bases between them. CDR1 and CDR2 (germline): MNHEY, SMNVEV (reference sequence). The CDR3 sequence: CASRGTRTTNEKLFF. The DNA for the CDR3 is TGTGCCAGCCGTGGGACCAGAACAACTAATGAAAAACTGTTTTTT.